The 18 T cell receptor beta chains below were found in one sample sequenced in a study of blood T cell repertoires in COVID-19. The data were produced by immunoSEQ multiplex PCR, yet TCRdb's version contains in-frame clones alone and is incomplete. Found here are 98,000 or so clones, roughly 91% of them singletons; the top ten hold 5% to 6.5%. The sequencing input was peripheral blood. The receptors here all came from a human donor in a cohort sampled during active COVID-19.

V gene TRBV5-6 combines with J gene TRBJ2-7, with unresolved D. This CDR3 has 12 residues. Trimming left V 0 bases short and J 6 bases short, with 7 bases between. CDR1 is SGHDT and CDR2 is YYEEEE in the germline V gene. Written as DNA, the CDR3 is TGTGCCAGCAGCTTGGGGCGGTCCGAGCAGTACTTC. Translation gives CASSLGRSEQYF.

A single count supports this clone. The rearrangement uses TRBV10-3 and TRBJ2-7; TRBD2 aligns across 8 bases. The junction had 13 bases not matched to a gene; V was cut back by 3 bases and J by 3 bases. The CDR3 totals 17 residues. Germline CDR1 is ENHRY and CDR2 is SYGVKD. The CDR3: CAISDGVGYAGGYEQYF. The CDR3 DNA reads as TGTGCCATCAGTGATGGGGTGGGGTACGCGGGGGGCTACGAGCAGTACTTC.

The rearrangement uses TRBV7-6 and TRBJ2-5; TRBD2 agrees at 9 bases. The CDR3 has 15 amino acids. V gave up 7 bases and J gave up 2 bases; unmatched junction bases: 8. Germline V gives CDR1 SGHVS, CDR2 FNYEAQ. The DNA of the CDR3 is TGTGCCAGCAACTCGCGGGGGGGCGGGCAAGAGACCCAGTACTTC. Protein: CASNSRGGGQETQYF.

About this clone itself: In the same sample, other DNA sequences code for this CDR3. The chain is built from TRBV28 and TRBJ2-1, with 12 bases lining up with TRBD1. Germline V CDR1 and CDR2: MDHEN, SYDVKM. The CDR3 is made up of 15 amino acids. The trim removed 6 bases at V and 6 bases at J, leaving 6 bases unmatched. DNA of the CDR3: TGTGCCAGCAGCTCGGGACAGGGGGCCCCCAATGAGCAGTTCTTC. It encodes CASSSGQGAPNEQFF.

The DNA of the CDR3 is TGTGCCAGCAGCTTAACCCCCATCGGACTAGCGCTGTTGGAGCAGTTCTTC. It codes for CASSLTPIGLALLEQFF. The chain employs TRBV7-9 and TRBJ2-1, with 9 bases aligning to TRBD2. Germline V lookup: CDR1 SEHNR, CDR2 FQNEAQ (reference sequence). The CDR3 consists of 17 residues. With 2 bases clipped from V and 10 bases from J, the junction kept 15 bases outside the gene matches.

The chain recombines TRBV6-6 with TRBJ1-1; 9 bases fit TRBD1. Looked up from germline, CDR1 is MNHNY and CDR2 is SVGAGI (reference sequence). The CDR3 is made up of 16 amino acids. With V trimmed by 2 bases and J by 1 base, 5 bases remained unmatched. The CDR3 DNA reads TGTGCCAGCAGTTACCCCGGGACAGGGACGAACACTGAAGCTTTCTTT. Translated, it gives CASSYPGTGTNTEAFF.

The V gene is TRBV29-1, the J gene TRBJ2-2; D possibly corresponds to TRBD2 (5 bases). Trimming took off 0 bases at V and 5 bases at J, with 13 bases between the two ends. The V gene's germline CDR1 is SQVTM and CDR2 ANQGSEA. CDR3 length: 15 residues. CDR3 coding DNA: TGCAGCGTTGAAGAACCCGGGATTGGGACCGGGGAGCTGTTTTTT. As protein: CSVEEPGIGTGELFF.

The rearrangement joins TRBV4-2 to TRBJ2-3; 16 bases line up with TRBD2. The CDR3 loop spans 19 amino acids. The V gene's germline CDR1 is LGHNA and CDR2 YNFKEQ. V shed 4 bases and J 3 bases; nucleotides not matched to a gene: 10. The CDR3 DNA reads as TGTGCCAGCAGCCCCCTCCCGGGACTAGCGGGAGGGCCGACAGATACGCAGTATTTT. Translation: CASSPLPGLAGGPTDTQYF.

J is TRBJ1-5 and V is TRBV28; TRBD1 might be the D (5 bases). Deletions cut 6 bases from V and 4 bases from J, with 16 bases between. Per the germline V gene, CDR1 is MDHEN and CDR2 is SYDVKM. The CDR3 is made up of 15 amino acids. CDR3 residues: CASRAGGLGNQPQHF. The CDR3 DNA reads as TGTGCCAGCAGAGCCGGGGGACTTGGGAATCAGCCCCAGCATTTT.

The sample holds a few counts of this clone. The V call is TRBV7-3, the J call TRBJ2-1, with 8 bases aligning to TRBD2. Germline V gene lookup returns CDR1 SGHTA and CDR2 FQGTGA. J was trimmed by 2 bases and V by 5 bases; bases with no gene match: 11. The CDR3 sequence is 17 residues long. The CDR3 loop reads CASSLTTTSGTYNEQFF. Here the CDR3 DNA reads TGTGCCAGCAGCCTCACAACTACTAGCGGAACCTACAATGAGCAGTTCTTC.

The chain recombines TRBV28 with TRBJ2-1, with a weak D call TRBD2 (5 bases). This CDR3 is 16 amino acids long. Germline CDR1 is MDHEN and CDR2 is SYDVKM. V was shortened by 5 bases and J by 3 bases, with 17 bases between the two germline ends. CDR3 sequence reads: CASSAPPDWDYNEQFF. The CDR3 bases are TGTGCCAGCAGTGCCCCCCCGGACTGGGACTACAATGAGCAGTTCTTC. Based on the CDR3 plus reference TRBV28 and TRBJ2-1, the full variable domain is DVKVTQSSRYLVKRTGEKVFLECVQDMDHENMFWYRQDPGLGLRLIYFSYDVKMKEKGDIPEGYSVSREKKERFSLILESASTNQTSMYLCASSAPPDWDYNEQFFGPGTRLTVL.

The CDR3 DNA reads TGTGCCAGCAGTCAGGGACAATCACCCCTCCACTTT. As protein: CASSQGQSPLHF. J is TRBJ1-6 and V is TRBV28, with a tentative D call TRBD1 (6 bases). Deletions cut 5 bases from V and 10 bases from J, with 9 bases between. The germline CDR1 and CDR2 sequences are MDHEN and SYDVKM. The length of the CDR3 is 12 residues.

This sequence joins TRBV10-2 and TRBJ1-1, with 9 bases lining up with TRBD1. The CDR3 totals 14 residues. The V gene end was trimmed by 4 bases and the J gene end by 4 bases; junction bases not matched to a gene: 4. CDR1 and CDR2 (germline): WSHSY, SAAADI. CDR3 sequence (DNA): TGCGCCAGCAGTGTCGACAGGGGGGTCACTGAAGCTTTCTTT. Its translation: CASSVDRGVTEAFF.

The chain joins TRBV7-6 to TRBJ2-7; D is undetermined. Germline lookup yields CDR1 SGHVS and CDR2 FNYEAQ. The CDR3 length is 12 residues. Trimming pared 8 bases from V and 0 bases from J, leaving 8 bases between. The CDR3, as DNA: TGTGCCAGCCATCGGAGCTCCTACGAGCAGTACTTC. Translation: CASHRSSYEQYF. Combining the CDR3 with reference TRBV7-6 and TRBJ2-7 gives the whole variable domain GAGVSQSPRYKVTKRGQDVALRCDPISGHVSLYWYRQALGQGPEFLTYFNYEAQQDKSGLPNDRFSAERPEGSISTLTIQRTEQRDSAMYRCASHRSSYEQYFGPGTRLTVT.

The rearrangement uses TRBV5-4 and TRBJ1-2, with D unclear. The CDR3 contains 13 residues. Germline CDR1 is SGHNT and CDR2 is YYREEE (reference sequence). V shed 0 bases and J shed 2 bases, with 5 bases lying between them. The CDR3 DNA sequence: TGTGCCAGCAGCTTGGGAGGGAACTATGGCTACACCTTC. This translates into CASSLGGNYGYTF.

J is TRBJ2-7 and V is TRBV11-3; possibly TRBD2 for D (6 bases). Germline CDR1 and CDR2: SGHNT and YENEEA. This CDR3 has 15 amino acids. The V end was cut by 0 bases, the J end by 6 bases, with 15 bases between. CDR3 bases: TGTGCCAGCAGCTTAGATGGACTACCTACGGGCGAGCAGTACTTC. Translation gives CASSLDGLPTGEQYF.

The chain employs TRBV6-6 and TRBJ1-1, with 7 bases identical to TRBD1. The CDR3 spans 13 residues. Germline V gives CDR1 MNHNY, CDR2 SVGAGI (reference sequence). The V segment lost 7 bases and the J segment 1 base; nucleotides outside the gene matches: 3. For the CDR3, the DNA is TGTGCCAGCACCCAGGGGGAGAACACTGAAGCTTTCTTT. Translating gives CASTQGENTEAFF.

CDR3 coding DNA: TGTGCCAGCAAAGGCGCAGGGGGAACCTCGGTATCACCCCTCCACTTT. It encodes CASKGAGGTSVSPLHF. This sequence joins TRBV2 and TRBJ1-6, with TRBD1 matching over 7 bases. Germline CDR1 is SNHLY and CDR2 is FYNNEI. This CDR3 region has 16 residues. V was clipped by 7 bases and J by 10 bases; unmatched bases: 16.